This TCR beta chain was recorded in a study of blood T cell repertoires in COVID-19 (TCRdb year 2020). A note on the overall study: Samples from collaborators originated in the United States, Italy and Spain and spanned both the acute and convalescent phases of COVID-19. The prospective study material was composed of cDNA or gDNA derived from T cells, B-cell-depleted T cells, or PBMCs. Subjects who had been exposed to COVID-19, were actively infected with it, or had recovered from it provided the deeply sampled blood TCRbeta repertoires that made up the dataset. The repertoires were released in a freely available public database intended as a resource for research on the immune response to SARS-CoV-2. The samples were drawn from the first 160 participants of the ongoing ImmuneRACE study and from about 1,200 subjects provided by 6 global collaborators. A de-identified subject ID, COVID-19 status, age in years and sex were almost always included in the sample metadata. Where HLA class I and class II types were available, the types were taken from metadata supplied by the sample provider, not from assay-based typing.

The collaborating institutions used their own protocols to collect whole blood in K2EDTA tubes. For TCRbeta analysis, collaborators shipped samples in one of three forms: frozen whole blood, isolated PBMCs, or DNA extracted from either of those sample types. TCRbeta CDR3 regions were amplified from genomic DNA using the immunoSEQ Assay, a bias-controlled multiplex PCR. Regarding the original processing steps: Nucleated cell counts per sample were estimated from amplification of reference gene primers within the assay. To quantify the absolute abundance of each unique TCRbeta CDR3 rearrangement, sequence reads were collapsed and filtered. Productive Simpson clonality was computed per sample as the square root of Simpson's diversity index over productive rearrangements. TCRdb took over this immuneACCESS table, retaining in-frame rearrangements with V and J assigned. Such tables are incomplete; in checked studies, under half of the missing clones stem from an unresolved V gene, and the remainder is unexplained. The DNA was the basis for D and trimming; V, J and clone size are from that table. This sample lists around 84,000 clones; roughly 89% were detected once. The top ten clones comprise about 4.5% of the sample.

V ends up 7 bases short and J 4 bases short, with an unmatched junction base count of 6. Taken from the germline V gene, the CDR1 and CDR2 loops are SGHVS and FNYEAQ. Inclusive of the bounding cysteine and phenylalanine, the CDR3 is 14 residues long. The retained sequence is limited to the CDR3, 42 bases, with the frame set at the first base. Turning to this clone: No antigen is known for it. No qualities accompany the bases; no much larger clone lies one base away.

Paper-wide results and their limitations: The amount of clinical and demographic metadata varied by source and participant and was provided uncurated.

The TCR comes from a man between 50 and 59 years old with active COVID-19. Rearrangement joined TRBV7-6 to TRBJ2-2; 7 bases in the middle match TRBD2. What was sequenced was peripheral blood. CDR3 protein: CASTLAETTGELFF. The DNA reads TGTGCCAGCACCCTAGCGGAGACCACCGGGGAGCTGTTTTTT.